This is a list of T cell receptor beta chains from one sample in a study of TIL therapy for anti-PD-1-resistant metastatic lung cancer. Profiling relied on immunoSEQ multiplex PCR, and the TCRdb table lists in-frame clones only, not all of them. The table has more than 20,000 clones, over 55% seen once; the top ten hold about 16%. Sequenced here: tumor tissue, sampled at baseline. The receptors stem from a woman between 30 and 80 years old with non-small cell lung cancer. CDR3s include the opening cysteine and the closing phenylalanine or tryptophan. The D gene is left open where the match is weak. Where a row states a size, it is once, few, many or the class of an expanded clone; other rows omit it.

TRBV5-1	.	.	TRBJ2-3	14	TGCGCCAGCAGCCGCACCCAGTCTTCAGATACGCAGTATTTT	CASSRTQSSDTQYF
TRBV6-1	.	.	TRBJ1-2	13	TGTGCCAGCAGTCCACAGGGAAAAGGAGGCTACACCTTC	CASSPQGKGGYTF
TRBV10-3	few	.	TRBJ2-2	13	TGTGCCATCGGAGGGATCGGCACCGGGGAGCTGTTTTTT	CAIGGIGTGELFF
TRBV6-5	.	.	TRBJ2-7	15	TGTGCCAGCAGTTACTCAAGAGGGGGCTCCTACGAGCAGTACTTC	CASSYSRGGSYEQYF
TRBV25-1	.	TRBD2	TRBJ2-1	14	TGTGCCAGCAGTGATAGCGGGAGGGCCCCTGAGCAGTTCTTC	CASSDSGRAPEQFF
TRBV30	.	.	TRBJ1-2	11	TGTGCCTGGAGTAAGGACTGGGGCTACACCTTC	CAWSKDWGYTF
TRBV5-5	.	.	TRBJ1-5	13	TGTGCCAGCAGCATATTGACAGATCAGCCCCAGCATTTT	CASSILTDQPQHF
TRBV4-1	few	TRBD1	TRBJ2-4	15	TGCGCCAGCAGCCAAGCCCCCGGACAGGGAAACATTCAGTACTTC	CASSQAPGQGNIQYF
TRBV6-1	few	.	TRBJ2-7	13	TGTGCCAGCTTTGATTTGGGGGGCCACGAGCAGTACTTC	CASFDLGGHEQYF
TRBV18	.	.	TRBJ1-5	16	TGTGCCAGCTCTCTTCTCCAGTCGGGGGGCAATCAGCCCCAGCATTTT	CASSLLQSGGNQPQHF
TRBV5-1	once	TRBD2	TRBJ2-1	15	TGCGCCAGCAGGGGAGGGACGGGATCCTACAATGAGCAGTTCTTC	CASRGGTGSYNEQFF
TRBV6-5	once	TRBD1	TRBJ1-2	15	TGTGCCAGCAGTTCACAGGGGACGAGTAACTATGGCTACACCTTC	CASSSQGTSNYGYTF
TRBV6-5	.	.	TRBJ2-1	14	TGTGCCAGCAGTTACTCGAAGGGCTTAGGTGAGCAGTTCTTC	CASSYSKGLGEQFF
TRBV7-9	few	.	TRBJ2-7	14	TGTGCCAGCAGCTCACTAGTCGGGGCCTACGAGCAGTACTTC	CASSSLVGAYEQYF
TRBV6-4	once	.	TRBJ2-2	12	TGTGCCAGCTGGCCCGGGGCCGGGGAGCTGTTTTTT	CASWPGAGELFF
TRBV19	.	.	TRBJ1-4	15	TGTGCCAGTAGTCTGGTGGGTGCAACTAATGAAAAACTGTTTTTT	CASSLVGATNEKLFF
TRBV7-9	.	TRBD2	TRBJ2-3	17	TGTGCCAGCAGACAACCGGGACTAGCGGGGGGCACAGATACGCAGTATTTT	CASRQPGLAGGTDTQYF
TRBV10-2	.	.	TRBJ2-3	14	TGCGCCAGCAGGCGCAGCCCTAGCACAGATACGCAGTATTTT	CASRRSPSTDTQYF
TRBV5-1	.	.	TRBJ2-5	15	TGCGCCAGCAGCCCCGGGGGACACAACCAAGAGACCCAGTACTTC	CASSPGGHNQETQYF
TRBV29-1	once	.	TRBJ2-7	12	TGCAGCGGCCGGGACCAAACCTACGAGCAGTACTTC	CSGRDQTYEQYF
TRBV30	.	.	TRBJ1-5	13	TGTGCCTGGAGGGGGACGTCCAATCAGCCCCAGCATTTT	CAWRGTSNQPQHF
TRBV4-1	.	TRBD1	TRBJ1-6	15	TGCGCCAGCAGCCCACAGGGGGAGATCAATTCACCCCTCCACTTT	CASSPQGEINSPLHF
TRBV20-1	few	.	TRBJ1-2	11	TGCAGTGCTAGGACAGTCTATGGCTACACCTTC	CSARTVYGYTF
TRBV10-3	once	TRBD2	TRBJ2-5	13	TGTGCCATCAGGGGGACTAGCGGGAATGCCTGGTACTTC	CAIRGTSGNAWYF
TRBV7-6	.	TRBD1	TRBJ1-4	17	TGTGCCAGCAGCTTACCACCCGGGACAGTTAATAATGAAAAACTGTTTTTT	CASSLPPGTVNNEKLFF
TRBV7-2	.	.	TRBJ2-7	13	TGTGCCAGCAGCGGAGGGGTCTCCTACGAGCAGTACTTC	CASSGGVSYEQYF
TRBV10-3	medium-sized	TRBD1	TRBJ1-3	15	TGTGCCATCAGTTCTTCGACAGGGAGAGGAAACACCATATATTTT	CAISSSTGRGNTIYF
TRBV2	.	.	TRBJ2-7	10	TGTGCCAGCAGTGATTTCGAGCAGTACTTC	CASSDFEQYF
TRBV7-6	few	.	TRBJ1-6	15	TGTGCCAGCAGCCCTATGGACAGTTTAAATTCACCCCTCCACTTT	CASSPMDSLNSPLHF